Given below is one TCR beta chain in context. Participants were aged about 18 to 100 years from about two dozen US areas. The sample is drawn from a study of blood T cell repertoires in COVID-19. The assay was immunoSEQ multiplex PCR, and TCRdb's table has in-frame clones only and misses some. The sample shows about 220,000 clones, 90% of them seen only once. Germline assignment: CDR1 SGHVS and CDR2 FQNEAQ. The V gene lost 6 bases and the J gene lost 4 bases, with 15 bases spanning the gap. CDR3 length: 14 residues. This TCR was sampled from a man aged 25 to 45 who had been exposed to COVID-19. The V call is TRBV7-8, the J call TRBJ1-2; D remains unclear. The material sequenced was PBMCs or T cells enriched from blood (not recorded which). CDR3 amino acids: CASSPGSQAYGYTF. The DNA for the CDR3 is TGTGCCAGCAGTCCCGGGAGCCAGGCCTATGGCTACACCTTC.